These T cell receptor beta chains were read from a single sample in a study of T cells in Graves' hyperthyroidism and ophthalmopathy. In TCRdb, the multiplex PCR reads were re-called with MiXCR into one record per CDR3 protein. This table has 300,000 to 450,000 distinct CDR3 sequences, approximately 15% appearing once. The sequenced sample was blood. The receptors derive from a young man with Graves' hyperthyroidism that later progressed to Graves' ophthalmopathy. CDR3s include the opening cysteine and the closing phenylalanine or tryptophan. A D gene is named only where the DNA matches it firmly. Clone size, where shown, is once, few, many, or a class for clones that have expanded.

>many|TRBJ2-3|TRBV28|.
TGTGCCAGCAACGCGGGCCAGGAGGCAGATACGCAGTATTTT
CASNAGQEADTQYF
>many|TRBJ2-1|TRBV2|TRBD2
TGTGCCAGCAGCAAGCGGGGATCACTTTACAATGAGCAGTTCTTC
CASSKRGSLYNEQFF
>many|TRBJ1-6|TRBV12-3/TRBV12-4|TRBD1
TGTGCCAGCAGCCCCCAGGGGGCGAAGAACTCACCCCTCCACTTT
CASSPQGAKNSPLHF
>.|TRBJ1-5|TRBV20-1|.
TGCAGTGCTCCCCGCGGAGCAGACTATAGCAATCAGCCCCAGCATTTT
CSAPRGADYSNQPQHF
>many|TRBJ2-2|TRBV7-9|.
TGTGCCAGCAGTTCCCCCTTGGCTTTCACCGGGGAGCTGTTTTTT
CASSSPLAFTGELFF
>many|TRBJ1-2|TRBV27|.
TGTGCCAGCAGCCTTCGACTCGGACATGGGTATGGCTACACCTTC
CASSLRLGHGYGYTF
>many|TRBJ1-1|TRBV20-1|TRBD1
TGCAGTGCTAGAGATTCGGCAGGGGGTTACACTGAAGCTTTCTTT
CSARDSAGGYTEAFF
>many|TRBJ2-4|TRBV28|.
TGTGCCAGCTCGTCCGGTGGTCACCCCAAAAACATTCAGTACTTC
CASSSGGHPKNIQYF
>many|TRBJ1-5|TRBV16|TRBD1
TGTGCCAGCAGCCAGGCGGAGGGGACAGGTTTTGATCAGCCCCAGCATTTT
CASSQAEGTGFDQPQHF
>.|TRBJ1-5|TRBV15|.
TGTGCCACCAGCAGAGAGCCTTATAGCAATCAGTCCCAGCATTTT
CATSREPYSNQSQHF
>.|TRBJ1-1|TRBV18|.
TGTGCCAGCTCACCTTATGGTTTGAATCAGGCGGGAGCTTTCTTT
CASSPYGLNQAGAFF
>few|TRBJ2-7|TRBV12-3/TRBV12-4|.
TGTGCCAGCAGTTTAGGGGGGATTACGCCCTACGAGCAGTACTTC
CASSLGGITPYEQYF